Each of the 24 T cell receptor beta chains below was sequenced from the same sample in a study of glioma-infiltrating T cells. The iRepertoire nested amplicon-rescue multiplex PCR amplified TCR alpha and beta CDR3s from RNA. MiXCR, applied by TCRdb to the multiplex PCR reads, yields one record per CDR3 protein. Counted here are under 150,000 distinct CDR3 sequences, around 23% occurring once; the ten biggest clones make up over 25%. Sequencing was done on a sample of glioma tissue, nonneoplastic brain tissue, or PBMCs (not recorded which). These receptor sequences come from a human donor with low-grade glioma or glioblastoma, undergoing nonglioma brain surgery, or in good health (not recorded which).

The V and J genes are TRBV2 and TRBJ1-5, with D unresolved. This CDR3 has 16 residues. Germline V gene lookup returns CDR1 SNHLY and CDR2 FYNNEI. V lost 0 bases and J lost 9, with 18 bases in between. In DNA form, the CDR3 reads TGTGCCAGCAGTGAAGCTTTGCCGACTCAGAGTGGGCCCCAGCATTTT. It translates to CASSEALPTQSGPQHF.

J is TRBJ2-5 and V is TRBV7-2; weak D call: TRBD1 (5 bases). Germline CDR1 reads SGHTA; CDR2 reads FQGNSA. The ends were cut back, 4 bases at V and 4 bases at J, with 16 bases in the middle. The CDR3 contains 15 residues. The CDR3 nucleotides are TGTGCCAGCAGCTCTCATCGAGGACAACGAGAGACCCAGTACTTC. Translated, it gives CASSSHRGQRETQYF.

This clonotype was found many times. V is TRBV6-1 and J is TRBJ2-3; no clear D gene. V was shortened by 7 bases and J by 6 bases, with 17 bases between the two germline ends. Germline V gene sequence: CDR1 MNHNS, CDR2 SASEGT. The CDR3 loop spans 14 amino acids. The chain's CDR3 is CASTPQKGKDTQYF. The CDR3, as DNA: TGTGCCAGCACCCCGCAGAAGGGCAAGGATACGCAGTATTTT.

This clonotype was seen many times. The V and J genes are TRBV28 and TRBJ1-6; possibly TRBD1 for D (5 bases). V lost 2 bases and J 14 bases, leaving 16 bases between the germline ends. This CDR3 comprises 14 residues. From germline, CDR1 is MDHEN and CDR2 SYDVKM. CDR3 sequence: CASSLRDPWGALHF. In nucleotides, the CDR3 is TGTGCCAGCAGTTTAAGGGACCCCTGGGGGGCCCTCCACTTT. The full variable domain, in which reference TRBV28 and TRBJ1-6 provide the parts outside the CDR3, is DVKVTQSSRYLVKRTGEKVFLECVQDMDHENMFWYRQDPGLGLRLIYFSYDVKMKEKGDIPEGYSVSREKKERFSLILESASTNQTSMYLCASSLRDPWGALHFGNGTRLTVT.

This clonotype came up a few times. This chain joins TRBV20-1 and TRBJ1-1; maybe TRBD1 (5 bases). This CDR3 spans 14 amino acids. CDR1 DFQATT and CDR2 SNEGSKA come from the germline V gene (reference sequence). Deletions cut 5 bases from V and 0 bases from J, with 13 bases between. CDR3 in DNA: TGCAGTGCTCCCCCGCAGGGCCTGAACACTGAAGCTTTCTTT. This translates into CSAPPQGLNTEAFF.

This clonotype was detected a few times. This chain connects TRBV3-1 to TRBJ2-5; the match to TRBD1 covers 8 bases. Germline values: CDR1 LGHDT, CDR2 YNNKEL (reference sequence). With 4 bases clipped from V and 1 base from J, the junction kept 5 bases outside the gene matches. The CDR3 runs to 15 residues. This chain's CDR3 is CASSPQGGLQETQYF. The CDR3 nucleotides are TGTGCCAGCAGCCCACAGGGGGGCCTCCAAGAGACCCAGTACTTC.

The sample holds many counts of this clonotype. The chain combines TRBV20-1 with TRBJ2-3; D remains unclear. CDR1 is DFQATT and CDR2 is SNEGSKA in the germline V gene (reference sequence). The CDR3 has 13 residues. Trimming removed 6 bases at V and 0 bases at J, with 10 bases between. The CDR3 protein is CSASVASTDTQYF. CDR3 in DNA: TGCAGTGCCTCTGTAGCTAGCACAGATACGCAGTATTTT.

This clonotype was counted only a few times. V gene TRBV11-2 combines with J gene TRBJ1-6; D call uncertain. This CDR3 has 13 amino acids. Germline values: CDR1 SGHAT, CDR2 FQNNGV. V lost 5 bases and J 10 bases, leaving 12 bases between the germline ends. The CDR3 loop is CASSPLNGSPLHF. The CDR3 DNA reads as TGTGCCAGCAGCCCCCTTAACGGCTCACCCCTCCACTTT.

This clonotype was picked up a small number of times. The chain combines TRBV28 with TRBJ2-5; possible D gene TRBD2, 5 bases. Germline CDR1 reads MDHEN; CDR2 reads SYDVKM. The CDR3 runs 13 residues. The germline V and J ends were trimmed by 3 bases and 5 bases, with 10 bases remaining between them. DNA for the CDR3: TGTGCCAGCAGTTTCGGGGTCTTGGAGACCCAGTACTTC. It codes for CASSFGVLETQYF.

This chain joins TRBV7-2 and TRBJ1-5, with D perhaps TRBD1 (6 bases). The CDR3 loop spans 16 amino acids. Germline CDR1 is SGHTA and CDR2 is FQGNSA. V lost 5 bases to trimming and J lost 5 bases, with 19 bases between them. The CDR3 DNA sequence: TGTGCCAGCAGCCCCCCAACAGGGAGAGTAGATCAGCCCCAGCATTTT. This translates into CASSPPTGRVDQPQHF.

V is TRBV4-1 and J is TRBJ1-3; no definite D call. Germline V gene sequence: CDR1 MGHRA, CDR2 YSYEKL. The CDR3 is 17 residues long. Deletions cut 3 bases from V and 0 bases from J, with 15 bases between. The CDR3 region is CASSQVNSRFSGNTIYF. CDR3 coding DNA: TGCGCCAGCAGCCAGGTCAACAGCCGCTTCTCTGGAAACACCATATATTTT.

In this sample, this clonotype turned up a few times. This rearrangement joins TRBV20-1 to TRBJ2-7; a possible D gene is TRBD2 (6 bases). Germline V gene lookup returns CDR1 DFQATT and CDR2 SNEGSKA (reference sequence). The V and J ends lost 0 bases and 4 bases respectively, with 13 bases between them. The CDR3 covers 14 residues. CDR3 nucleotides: TGCAGTGCTAGAGAGGAGTCCGGGGGTTACGAGCAGTACGTC. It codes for CSAREESGGYEQYV.

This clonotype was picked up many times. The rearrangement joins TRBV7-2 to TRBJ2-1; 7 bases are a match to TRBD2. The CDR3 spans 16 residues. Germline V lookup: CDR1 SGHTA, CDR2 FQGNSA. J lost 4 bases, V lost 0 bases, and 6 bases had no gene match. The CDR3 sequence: CASSLAAGGWYNEQFF. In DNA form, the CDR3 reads TGTGCCAGCAGCTTAGCGGCCGGGGGGTGGTACAATGAGCAGTTCTTC.

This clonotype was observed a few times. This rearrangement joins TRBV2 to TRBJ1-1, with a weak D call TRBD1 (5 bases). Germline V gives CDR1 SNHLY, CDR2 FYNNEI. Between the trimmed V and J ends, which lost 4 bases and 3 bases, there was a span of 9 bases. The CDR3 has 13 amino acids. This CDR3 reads CASSGIGDTEAFF. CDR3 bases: TGTGCCAGCAGTGGGATAGGGGACACTGAAGCTTTCTTT.

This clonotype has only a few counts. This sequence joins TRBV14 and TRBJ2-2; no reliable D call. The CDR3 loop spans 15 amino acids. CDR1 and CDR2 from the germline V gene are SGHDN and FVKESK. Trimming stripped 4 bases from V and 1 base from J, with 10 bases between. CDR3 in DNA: TGTGCCAGCAGCCCGCGACACGGGAACACCGGGGAGCTGTTTTTT. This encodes CASSPRHGNTGELFF.

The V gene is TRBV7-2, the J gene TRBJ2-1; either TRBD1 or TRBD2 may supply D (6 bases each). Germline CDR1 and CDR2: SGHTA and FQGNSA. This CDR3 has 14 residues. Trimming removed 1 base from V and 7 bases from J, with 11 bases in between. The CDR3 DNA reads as TGTGCCAGCAGCTTAGACACAGGGAGGAATGAGCAGTTCTTC. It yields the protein CASSLDTGRNEQFF.

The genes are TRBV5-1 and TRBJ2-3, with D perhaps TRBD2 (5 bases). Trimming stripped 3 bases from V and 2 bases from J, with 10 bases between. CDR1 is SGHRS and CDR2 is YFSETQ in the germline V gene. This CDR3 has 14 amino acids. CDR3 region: CASSWEYSTDTQYF. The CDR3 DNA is TGCGCCAGCAGCTGGGAGTATTCCACAGATACGCAGTATTTT.

The CDR3 spells CSVEEGSETQYF. CDR3 coding DNA: TGCAGCGTTGAAGAAGGTTCGGAGACCCAGTACTTC. The chain couples TRBV29-1 to TRBJ2-5, with no clear D. CDR3 size: 12 residues. V dropped 0 bases and J dropped 5 bases, with 7 bases sitting between them. Germline V gene lookup returns CDR1 SQVTM and CDR2 ANQGSEA.

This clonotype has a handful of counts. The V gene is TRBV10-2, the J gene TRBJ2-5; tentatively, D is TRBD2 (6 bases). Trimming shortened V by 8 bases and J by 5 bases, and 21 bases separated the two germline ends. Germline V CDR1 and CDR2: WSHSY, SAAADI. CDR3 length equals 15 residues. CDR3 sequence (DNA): TGCGCCAGCGCCCCGACTAGTCCCTCACGGGAGACCCAGTACTTC. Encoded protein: CASAPTSPSRETQYF.

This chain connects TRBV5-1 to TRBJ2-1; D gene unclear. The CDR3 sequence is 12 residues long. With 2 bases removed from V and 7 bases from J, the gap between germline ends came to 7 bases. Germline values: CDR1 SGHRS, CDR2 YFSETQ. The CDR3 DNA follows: TGCGCCAGCAGCTTTGGAGTGAATGAGCAGTTCTTC. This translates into CASSFGVNEQFF.

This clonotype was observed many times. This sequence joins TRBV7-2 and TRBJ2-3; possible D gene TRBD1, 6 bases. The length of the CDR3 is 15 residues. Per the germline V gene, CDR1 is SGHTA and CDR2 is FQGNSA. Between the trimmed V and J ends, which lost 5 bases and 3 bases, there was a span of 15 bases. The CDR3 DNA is TGTGCCAGCAGCCCCTTCCCCAGGGGAACAGATACGCAGTATTTT. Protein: CASSPFPRGTDTQYF. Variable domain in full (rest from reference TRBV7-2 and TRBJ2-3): GAGVSQSPSNKVTEKGKDVELRCDPISGHTALYWYRQSLGQGLEFLIYFQGNSAPDKSGLPSDRFSAERTGGSVSTLTIQRTQQEDSAVYLCASSPFPRGTDTQYFGPGTRLTVL.

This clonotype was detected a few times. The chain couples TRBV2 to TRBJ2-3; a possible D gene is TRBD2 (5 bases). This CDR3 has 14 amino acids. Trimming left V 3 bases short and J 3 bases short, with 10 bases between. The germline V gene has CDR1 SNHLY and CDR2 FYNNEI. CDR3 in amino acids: CASSEKRATDTQYF. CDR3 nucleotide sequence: TGTGCCAGCAGTGAGAAGAGGGCGACAGATACGCAGTATTTT.

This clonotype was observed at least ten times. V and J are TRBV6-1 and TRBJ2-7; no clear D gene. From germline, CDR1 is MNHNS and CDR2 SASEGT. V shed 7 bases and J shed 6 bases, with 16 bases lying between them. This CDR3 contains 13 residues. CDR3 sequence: CASIPESLGEQYV. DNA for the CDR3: TGTGCCAGCATCCCAGAATCGCTAGGCGAGCAGTACGTC.

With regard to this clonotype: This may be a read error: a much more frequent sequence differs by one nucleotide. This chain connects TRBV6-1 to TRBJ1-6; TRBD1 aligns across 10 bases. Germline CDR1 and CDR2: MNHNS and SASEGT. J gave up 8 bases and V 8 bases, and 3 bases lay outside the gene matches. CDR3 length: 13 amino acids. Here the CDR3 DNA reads TGTGCCAGCCTGGACAGGGGGTATTCACCCCTCCACTTT. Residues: CASLDRGYSPLHF.